What follows are 22 T cell receptor beta chains derived from one specimen sequenced in a study of memory CD4+ T cells and cytomegalovirus serostatus. Single viable CD3+CD4+CD8-CD45RO+ cells were sorted as the memory CD4+ T cells. Profiled with immunoSEQ multiplex PCR; TCRdb holds only in-frame clones, not every one. This repertoire shows 40,000 to 55,000 clones, approximately 78% found once; its top ten account for more than 0.65%. Source material: memory CD4+ T cells from blood. These receptor sequences come from an adult in good health and CMV-seronegative.

J is TRBJ1-3 and V is TRBV18; 9 bases are a match to TRBD1. The trim removed 3 bases at V and 2 bases at J, leaving 5 bases unmatched. The CDR3 loop spans 16 amino acids. Germline-derived CDR1 and CDR2 are KGHSH and LQKENI. As DNA, the CDR3 is TGTGCCAGCTCACCTACCTGGACAGGGGCTGGAAACACCATATATTTT. This gives the protein CASSPTWTGAGNTIYF.

This clone was counted a single time. The V and J genes are TRBV7-2 and TRBJ1-5; D unclear. V gave up 0 bases and J gave up 9 bases, with 9 bases separating them. The CDR3 consists of 13 residues. Germline V CDR1 and CDR2: SGHTA, FQGNSA. CDR3 nucleotides: TGTGCCAGCAGCTTAGCTGTAACGAGGCCCCAGCATTTT. Residues: CASSLAVTRPQHF.

The rearrangement uses TRBV5-5 and TRBJ1-1, with D unclear. Germline V gene lookup returns CDR1 SGHKS and CDR2 YYEKEE (reference sequence). V was cut by 4 bases and J by 1 base, with 11 bases left in between. The CDR3 runs 14 residues. The CDR3 DNA reads as TGTGCCAGCAGCCGAGCCGCAGGGAACACTGAAGCTTTCTTT. Translation: CASSRAAGNTEAFF. The entire variable domain, with the rest obtained from reference TRBV5-5 and TRBJ1-1, is as follows: DAGVTQSPTHLIKTRGQQVTLRCSPISGHKSVSWYQQVLGQGPQFIFQYYEKEERGRGNFPDRFSARQFPNYSSELNVNALLLGDSALYLCASSRAAGNTEAFFGQGTRLTVV.

The V and J genes are TRBV9 and TRBJ2-7; D tentatively reads TRBD1 or TRBD2 (5 bases each). Germline loops: CDR1 SGDLS, CDR2 YYNGEE. The CDR3 consists of 13 residues. Trimming left V 0 bases short and J 6 bases short, with 10 bases between. DNA of the CDR3: TGTGCCAGCAGCGTAGATCCCGGGACCGAGCAGTACTTC. It specifies CASSVDPGTEQYF.

This clone was detected only a few times. V and J are TRBV30 and TRBJ2-4; D unresolved. Trimming shortened V by 0 bases and J by 2 bases, and 14 bases separated the two germline ends. Germline V gene data show CDR1 as GTSNPN and CDR2 as SVGIG (reference sequence). CDR3 length: 16 amino acids. CDR3 sequence (DNA): TGTGCCTGGAGTGTAGGTAGGGTAGGAACCAAAAACATTCAGTACTTC. Translation: CAWSVGRVGTKNIQYF.

This clone was counted once. The chain has TRBV28 and TRBJ2-7, with 7 bases matching TRBD1. This CDR3 has 12 residues. V was pared by 11 bases and J by 3 bases, with 7 bases of the junction left unmatched. The germline CDR1 and CDR2 sequences are MDHEN and SYDVKM. CDR3 in DNA: TGTGCCTCTCGGGGACAGCACTACGAGCAGTACTTC. It yields the protein CASRGQHYEQYF.

The chain has TRBV7-9 and TRBJ2-7, with a weak D call TRBD2 (5 bases). V shed 5 bases and J shed 5 bases, with 25 bases lying between them. CDR1 SEHNR and CDR2 FQNEAQ come from the germline V gene (reference sequence). The CDR3 contains 17 residues. CDR3 sequence reads: CASSRYFHQEAKNEQYF. The CDR3 DNA reads as TGTGCCAGCAGCCGATATTTCCACCAGGAGGCTAAGAACGAGCAGTACTTC.

The V call is TRBV18, the J call TRBJ2-3; the D is unclear. Germline values: CDR1 KGHSH, CDR2 LQKENI. CDR3 size: 11 residues. V was clipped by 5 bases and J by 4 bases, with 4 bases between them. The DNA of the CDR3 is TGTGCCAGCTCAAAGCCAGATACGCAGTATTTT. Translated, it gives CASSKPDTQYF. The full variable domain, rest sourced from reference TRBV18 and TRBJ2-3, is NAGVMQNPRHLVRRRGQEARLRCSPMKGHSHVYWYRQLPEEGLKFMVYLQKENIIDESGMPKERFSAEFPKEGPSILRIQQVVRGDSAAYFCASSKPDTQYFGPGTRLTVL.

The chain employs TRBV19 and TRBJ2-1; 13 nucleotides align to TRBD2. CDR1 and CDR2 (germline): LNHDA, SQIVND (reference sequence). The CDR3 runs to 17 residues. The V segment lost 4 bases and the J segment 7 bases; nucleotides outside the gene matches: 10. The CDR3 spells CASSRGLAGVGRNEQFF. The CDR3 region has the DNA TGTGCCAGTAGTAGAGGACTAGCGGGAGTGGGGAGGAATGAGCAGTTCTTC.

This chain joins TRBV6-1 and TRBJ1-5, with 7 bases matching TRBD1. Unmatched junction bases numbered 5, after V lost 3 bases and J lost 6 bases. The germline CDR1 and CDR2 sequences are MNHNS and SASEGT. The CDR3 length is 14 residues. CDR3 DNA: TGTGCCAGCAGTGAGACAGGGCAGGTTCAGCCCCAGCATTTT. It specifies CASSETGQVQPQHF.

The gene calls are TRBV18 and TRBJ2-1, with 11 bases matching TRBD2. The CDR3 spans 17 residues. The V gene end was trimmed by 2 bases and the J gene end by 0 bases; junction bases not matched to a gene: 3. Germline V gene lookup returns CDR1 KGHSH and CDR2 LQKENI. CDR3 protein: CASSPFTSGSSYNEQFF. The CDR3 DNA is TGTGCCAGCTCACCATTCACTAGCGGGAGCTCCTACAATGAGCAGTTCTTC.

This clone was seen a handful of times. The chain uses TRBV4-1 and TRBJ2-1, with D possibly matching TRBD2 (6 bases). Germline V gene sequence: CDR1 MGHRA, CDR2 YSYEKL. This CDR3 is built from 15 residues. Trimming took 1 base from V and 2 from J, leaving 9 bases between them. The CDR3 reads CASSQGLVPYNEQFF. DNA for the CDR3: TGCGCCAGCAGCCAAGGACTAGTTCCCTACAATGAGCAGTTCTTC.

The gene calls are TRBV5-6 and TRBJ2-1, with D possibly being TRBD2 (5 bases). Germline CDR1 and CDR2: SGHDT and YYEEEE. The CDR3 is 17 residues long. The V gene lost 0 bases and the J gene lost 5 bases, with 18 bases spanning the gap. CDR3 nucleotide sequence: TGTGCCAGCAGCTTGGAGCCGAGGGCAGGACCCGACAATGAGCAGTTCTTC. This codes for CASSLEPRAGPDNEQFF.

J is TRBJ2-7 and V is TRBV28; D is unresolved. The V gene's germline CDR1 is MDHEN and CDR2 SYDVKM. Trimming cost V 6 bases and J 7 bases, with 10 bases left between them. The CDR3 is 11 amino acids. CDR3 sequence: CASRVEYEQYF. CDR3 DNA sequence: TGTGCCAGCAGGGTTGAGTATGAGCAGTACTTC.

This clone was picked up one time. The chain combines TRBV6-5 with TRBJ1-1, with D possibly being TRBD1 (6 bases). V was shortened by 0 bases and J by 4 bases, with 12 bases between the two germline ends. This CDR3 region has 15 residues. Germline CDR1 and CDR2: MNHEY and SVGAGI. CDR3: CASSYSMGATTEAFF. The CDR3 DNA follows: TGTGCCAGCAGTTACTCGATGGGGGCGACCACTGAAGCTTTCTTT.

The rearrangement uses TRBV18 and TRBJ2-7; 9 nucleotides agree with TRBD1. V was clipped by 9 bases and J by 2 bases; unmatched bases: 5. CDR1 KGHSH and CDR2 LQKENI come from the germline V gene. The CDR3 contains 13 residues. The chain's CDR3 is CASGQGNPYEQYF. The CDR3 nucleotides read TGTGCCAGTGGACAGGGGAACCCCTACGAGCAGTACTTC.

The rearrangement links TRBV2 to TRBJ2-1, with TRBD2 matching 12 bases. The CDR3 is made up of 15 amino acids. J was trimmed by 8 bases and V by 5 bases; bases with no gene match: 7. Germline V gene lookup returns CDR1 SNHLY and CDR2 FYNNEI. DNA of the CDR3: TGTGCCAGCAGTCCTAGCGGGAGGGCCCTGGATGAGCAGTTCTTC. Translation gives CASSPSGRALDEQFF. The full variable domain, rest sourced from reference TRBV2 and TRBJ2-1, is EPEVTQTPSHQVTQMGQEVILRCVPISNHLYFYWYRQILGQKVEFLVSFYNNEISEKSEIFDDQFSVERPDGSNFTLKIRSTKLEDSAMYFCASSPSGRALDEQFFGPGTRLTVL.

This chain connects TRBV7-3 to TRBJ2-7, with 9 nucleotides matching TRBD1. The ends lost 5 bases at V and 1 base at J; junction bases unmatched: 6. The CDR3 covers 15 residues. From germline, CDR1 is SGHTA and CDR2 FQGTGA. The CDR3 loop reads CASSPGTGTSYEQYF. CDR3 coding DNA: TGTGCCAGCAGCCCTGGGACAGGGACATCCTACGAGCAGTACTTC.

V gene TRBV9 combines with J gene TRBJ2-3; D is undetermined. This CDR3 has 15 residues. CDR1 is SGDLS and CDR2 is YYNGEE in the germline V gene. The V end lost 4 bases, the J end lost 1 base, and 13 bases lay between the germline ends. The CDR3 DNA follows: TGTGCCAGCAGCCCTCGTGAAAGCGGCACAGATACGCAGTATTTT. It translates to CASSPRESGTDTQYF. Supplemented by reference TRBV9 and TRBJ2-3, the full variable domain reads DSGVTQTPKHLITATGQRVTLRCSPRSGDLSVYWYQQSLDQGLQFLIQYYNGEERAKGNILERFSAQQFPDLHSELNLSSLELGDSALYFCASSPRESGTDTQYFGPGTRLTVL.

The V gene is TRBV4-2, the J gene TRBJ2-2; TRBD2 matches at 9 bases. The CDR3 consists of 16 residues. Germline V gene sequence: CDR1 LGHNA, CDR2 YNFKEQ. The junction had 5 bases not matched to a gene; V was cut back by 0 bases and J by 6 bases. Here the CDR3 reads CASSQELAGVPGELFF. For the CDR3, the DNA is TGTGCCAGCAGCCAAGAGTTAGCGGGAGTCCCCGGGGAGCTGTTTTTT.

V usage is TRBV5-6 and J usage is TRBJ2-1, with unresolved D. The CDR3 has 16 residues. Trimming cost V 3 bases and J 4 bases, with 17 bases left between them. Looked up from germline, CDR1 is SGHDT and CDR2 is YYEEEE. CDR3 nucleotide sequence: TGTGCCAGCAGCTCGGGTTGGAGCGTTCAGTACAATGAGCAGTTCTTC. Its protein is CASSSGWSVQYNEQFF.

The chain links TRBV5-1 to TRBJ1-2; the D gene is possibly TRBD1 (6 bases). The CDR3 has 14 amino acids. V was trimmed by 2 bases and J by 2 bases, leaving 10 bases between them. Per the germline V gene, CDR1 is SGHRS and CDR2 is YFSETQ. The CDR3 here is CASSFGTQNYGYTF. The CDR3 coding sequence is TGCGCCAGCAGCTTCGGGACACAAAACTATGGCTACACCTTC.